This TCR beta chain was captured in a study of cytomegalovirus exposure and HLA in healthy donors. As for this clone: The antigen is undetermined.

Generated by immunoSEQ multiplex PCR, the TCRdb table keeps only in-frame clones and is missing some. Of 110,000 or so clones listed, 80% to 90% are singletons. Study conclusions and caveats: Later, an analysis found that TCR clusters from the first cohort tended to co-occur in the roughly 120 validation repertoires. The classifier, whose performance was assessed in both the original and validation cohorts, reportedly diagnosed cytomegalovirus status with high specificity and sensitivity. Cytomegalovirus-associated status was assigned to more than 150 TCR beta chains.

The V gene lost 0 bases and the J gene lost 0 bases, with 20 bases spanning the gap. Germline CDR1 is WNHNN and CDR2 is SYGVQD (reference sequence). This CDR3 region has 19 residues. Separate from the roughly 670-subject first cohort, the 120-subject validation cohort was the one that the donors belonged to. Sequencing was done on a sample of PBMCs. V gene TRBV10-1 combines with J gene TRBJ2-5, with a possible D match to TRBD1 (7 bases). The receptor was derived from a man between 18 and 29 years old in good health and CMV-seropositive. The CDR3 coding sequence is TGCGCCAGCAGTGAGTCGGGACTGGGACAGCCTTTTAACCAAGAGACCCAGTACTTC. This sequence encodes CASSESGLGQPFNQETQYF.